This entry lists 19 T cell receptor beta chains sequenced from one sample in a study of response to subunit inactivated influenza vaccine. TCRdb independently ran MiXCR on the RT-PCR reads; one entry per CDR3 protein. The sample contains approximately 530,000 distinct CDR3 sequences, around 7.7% of which appear only once. This specimen consisted of PBMCs from blood, obtained less than 25 months after vaccination. Receptors originate from a man aged 50-75 years who received an inactivated influenza vaccine.

This clonotype showed up just a few times. The chain employs TRBV2 and TRBJ1-1, with D perhaps TRBD1 (5 bases). The CDR3 sequence is 15 residues long. Germline V lookup: CDR1 SNHLY, CDR2 FYNNEI. Trimming pared 6 bases from V and 0 bases from J, leaving 14 bases between. The CDR3 is CASRREDSMNTEAFF. DNA for the CDR3: TGTGCCAGCAGGAGGGAAGACAGCATGAACACTGAAGCTTTCTTT.

This clonotype was observed many times. V is TRBV5-1 and J is TRBJ2-1, with 9 bases identical to TRBD2. Germline CDR1 and CDR2: SGHRS and YFSETQ. Germline trimming cut 0 bases from V and 4 bases from J; bases unmatched to any gene: 2. There are 15 residues in the CDR3. The DNA for the CDR3 is TGCGCCAGCAGCTTGGCAGCGGGAGGTTACAATGAGCAGTTCTTC. Translated, it gives CASSLAAGGYNEQFF.

Many counts were recorded for this clonotype. The gene calls are TRBV29-1 and TRBJ2-3; TRBD2 agrees at 13 bases. CDR3 length: 13 amino acids. CDR1 SQVTM and CDR2 ANQGSEA come from the germline V gene. Germline trimming cut 7 bases from V and 10 bases from J; bases unmatched to any gene: 8. This chain's CDR3 is CSARTSGGEAQYF. CDR3 in DNA: TGCAGCGCCAGGACTAGCGGGGGAGAAGCGCAGTATTTT.

This clonotype was seen many times. The chain is built from TRBV7-9 and TRBJ1-5; no clear D gene. Per germline, CDR1 SEHNR and CDR2 FQNEAQ (reference sequence). CDR3 length: 14 amino acids. Trimming cost V 4 bases and J 1 base, with 8 bases left between them. The CDR3 nucleotides read TGTGCCAGCAGCTCGCTCCGGAGCAATCAGCCCCAGCATTTT. This encodes CASSSLRSNQPQHF.

This clonotype was seen repeatedly, ten times or more. This rearrangement joins TRBV5-1 to TRBJ2-3, with D possibly being TRBD1 (7 bases). Trimming removed 4 bases at V and 1 base at J, with 13 bases between. In germline, CDR1 is SGHRS, CDR2 YFSETQ. The CDR3 has 15 amino acids. The CDR3 reads CASSLGGTGTDTQYF. Written as DNA, the CDR3 is TGCGCCAGCAGCCTCGGAGGGACAGGCACAGATACGCAGTATTTT. Full variable domain (missing parts from reference TRBV5-1 and TRBJ2-3): KAGVTQTPRYLIKTRGQQVTLSCSPISGHRSVSWYQQTPGQGLQFLFEYFSETQRNKGNFPGRFSGRQFSNSRSEMNVSTLELGDSALYLCASSLGGTGTDTQYFGPGTRLTVL.

V usage is TRBV4-3 and J usage is TRBJ1-2, with unresolved D. This CDR3 is built from 14 residues. Trimming removed 1 base from V and 7 bases from J, with 13 bases in between. Germline V gives CDR1 LGHNA, CDR2 YSLEER. CDR3 amino acids: CASSQAAAAAGYTF. The CDR3 nucleotides are TGCGCCAGCAGCCAAGCCGCCGCTGCGGCTGGCTACACCTTC.

Ten or more counts support this clonotype. V gene TRBV20-1 combines with J gene TRBJ1-6; 7 bases line up with TRBD1. CDR1 is DFQATT, CDR2 SNEGSKA, per germline (reference sequence). This CDR3 comprises 15 residues. Trimming took 3 bases from V and 7 from J; bases not matched to a gene: 9. CDR3 loop: CSARAVTGRNSPLHF. The CDR3 DNA follows: TGCAGTGCTAGGGCAGTGACAGGGCGGAATTCACCCCTCCACTTT.

In this sample, this clonotype turned up once. J is TRBJ1-1 and V is TRBV7-8; perhaps TRBD1 as D (5 bases). The CDR3 is made up of 15 amino acids. Germline CDR1 is SGHVS and CDR2 is FQNEAQ. Trimming left V 1 base short and J 3 bases short, with 12 bases between. CDR3 in amino acids: CASSLGIIGDTEAFF. The CDR3 DNA sequence: TGTGCCAGCAGCTTAGGGATAATAGGGGACACTGAAGCTTTCTTT.

This clonotype was observed many times. This chain uses TRBV27 with TRBJ2-7, with 8 bases fitting TRBD1. The length of the CDR3 is 16 residues. V shed 5 bases, J shed 3 bases, and the junction held 12 bases outside the gene matches. From germline, CDR1 is MNHEY and CDR2 SMNVEV (reference sequence). The CDR3 region has the DNA TGTGCCAGCAGTCCCAGGGGGCGACGGGGTTACTACGAGCAGTACTTC. Protein sequence: CASSPRGRRGYYEQYF.

This clonotype has just a few counts. The chain employs TRBV5-1 and TRBJ2-2; unclear D gene. Germline lookup yields CDR1 SGHRS and CDR2 YFSETQ. The CDR3 runs to 15 residues. The V gene lost 3 bases and the J gene lost 4 bases, with 13 bases spanning the gap. The CDR3 DNA is TGCGCCAGCAGCTGGTCCCTTGCCTCCACCGGGGAGCTGTTTTTT. Residues: CASSWSLASTGELFF.

In this sample, this clonotype turned up many times. This chain connects TRBV2 to TRBJ2-4, with a tentative D call TRBD1 (6 bases). In germline, CDR1 is SNHLY, CDR2 FYNNEI. V was trimmed by 2 bases and J by 4 bases, leaving 12 bases between them. This CDR3 spans 15 amino acids. The DNA of the CDR3 is TGTGCCAGCAGTGAAATGGGGGCACCTAAAAACATTCAGTACTTC. It specifies CASSEMGAPKNIQYF.

This clonotype was detected ten times or more. The chain has TRBV7-2 and TRBJ1-4; 8 positions agree with TRBD1. Germline CDR1 and CDR2: SGHTA and FQGNSA. With V trimmed by 6 bases and J by 8 bases, 5 bases remained unmatched. The CDR3 has 13 amino acids. This CDR3 reads CASSLRTGEKLFF. As DNA, the CDR3 is TGTGCCAGCAGTCTCCGGACAGGGGAAAAACTGTTTTTT.

This clonotype turned up a few times. The chain is built from TRBV7-9 and TRBJ1-1; possibly TRBD1 for D (6 bases). The CDR3 is 14 amino acids. Germline loops: CDR1 SEHNR, CDR2 FQNEAQ (reference sequence). V lost 5 bases, J lost 4 bases, and 14 bases lay in between. The CDR3 DNA is TGTGCCAGCAGCACTTGGGGGCGTAGCACTGAAGCTTTCTTT. This sequence encodes CASSTWGRSTEAFF. Full variable domain (remainder filled in from reference TRBV7-9 and TRBJ1-1): DTGVSQNPRHKITKRGQNVTFRCDPISEHNRLYWYRQTLGQGPEFLTYFQNEAQLEKSRLLSDRFSAERPKGSFSTLEIQRTEQGDSAMYLCASSTWGRSTEAFFGQGTRLTVV.

This clonotype has more than one count but fewer than ten. The rearrangement uses TRBV6-1 and TRBJ2-2, with 9 nucleotides matching TRBD2. Trimming removed 8 bases from V and 3 bases from J; junction bases left unmatched: 4. The CDR3 consists of 14 residues. The V gene's germline CDR1 is MNHNS and CDR2 SASEGT. The CDR3 DNA reads as TGTGCCAGCTGTCTAGCGGGGTACACCGGGGAGCTGTTTTTT. As protein: CASCLAGYTGELFF.

The chain couples TRBV24-1 to TRBJ2-1, with 9 bases identical to TRBD1. Germline CDR1 reads KGHDR; CDR2 reads SFDVKD. The CDR3 spans 15 residues. V shed 3 bases, J shed 8 bases, and the junction held 7 bases outside the gene matches. The CDR3 reads CATSDPRTGADEQFF. CDR3 bases: TGTGCCACCAGTGATCCTCGGACAGGGGCAGATGAGCAGTTCTTC.

A few counts support this clonotype. The chain links TRBV10-3 to TRBJ2-4; 7 positions agree with TRBD1. The CDR3 length is 15 residues. V lost 4 bases, J lost 2 bases, and 5 bases stayed unmatched. Germline V lookup: CDR1 ENHRY, CDR2 SYGVKD. The CDR3 loop reads CAISAMTGPKNIQYF. The CDR3 DNA reads TGTGCCATCAGTGCTATGACAGGGCCCAAAAACATTCAGTACTTC.

The V gene is TRBV6-5, the J gene TRBJ2-5; the D is unclear. Trimming took off 8 bases at V and 5 bases at J, with 6 bases between the two ends. This CDR3 comprises 10 residues. Per the germline V gene, CDR1 is MNHEY and CDR2 is SVGAGI. CDR3 residues: CASGRETQYF. The CDR3 DNA sequence: TGTGCCAGCGGGCGGGAGACCCAGTACTTC.

A few counts support this clonotype. The chain is built from TRBV20-1 and TRBJ2-1; D is uncertain. There are 13 residues in the CDR3. Between the trimmed V and J ends, which lost 3 bases and 0 bases, there was a span of 6 bases. The germline gives CDR1 DFQATT, CDR2 SNEGSKA (reference sequence). The chain's CDR3 is CSASSVSYNEQFF. CDR3 bases: TGCAGTGCTAGTTCTGTCTCCTACAATGAGCAGTTCTTC.

The chain employs TRBV5-1 and TRBJ2-7, with 8 bases matching TRBD2. CDR3 length: 14 residues. Trimming removed 5 bases from V and 3 bases from J; junction bases left unmatched: 7. Germline V gene lookup returns CDR1 SGHRS and CDR2 YFSETQ. In DNA, the CDR3 is TGCGCCAGCAGTTTCGGGACTAGGCTCTACGAGCAGTACTTC. It translates to CASSFGTRLYEQYF. Full variable domain (missing parts from reference TRBV5-1 and TRBJ2-7): KAGVTQTPRYLIKTRGQQVTLSCSPISGHRSVSWYQQTPGQGLQFLFEYFSETQRNKGNFPGRFSGRQFSNSRSEMNVSTLELGDSALYLCASSFGTRLYEQYFGPGTRLTVT.